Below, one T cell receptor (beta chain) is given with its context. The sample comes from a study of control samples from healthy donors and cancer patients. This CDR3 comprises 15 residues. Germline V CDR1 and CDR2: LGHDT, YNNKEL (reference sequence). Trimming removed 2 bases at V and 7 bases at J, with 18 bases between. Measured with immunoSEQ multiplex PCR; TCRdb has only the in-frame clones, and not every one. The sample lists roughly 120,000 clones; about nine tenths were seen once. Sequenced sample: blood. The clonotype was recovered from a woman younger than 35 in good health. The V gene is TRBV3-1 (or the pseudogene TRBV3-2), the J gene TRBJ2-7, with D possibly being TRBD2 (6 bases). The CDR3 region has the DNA TGTGCCAGCAGCCAAAAACCTCGCGGGATTAAGGAGCAGTACTTC. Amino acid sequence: CASSQKPRGIKEQYF.